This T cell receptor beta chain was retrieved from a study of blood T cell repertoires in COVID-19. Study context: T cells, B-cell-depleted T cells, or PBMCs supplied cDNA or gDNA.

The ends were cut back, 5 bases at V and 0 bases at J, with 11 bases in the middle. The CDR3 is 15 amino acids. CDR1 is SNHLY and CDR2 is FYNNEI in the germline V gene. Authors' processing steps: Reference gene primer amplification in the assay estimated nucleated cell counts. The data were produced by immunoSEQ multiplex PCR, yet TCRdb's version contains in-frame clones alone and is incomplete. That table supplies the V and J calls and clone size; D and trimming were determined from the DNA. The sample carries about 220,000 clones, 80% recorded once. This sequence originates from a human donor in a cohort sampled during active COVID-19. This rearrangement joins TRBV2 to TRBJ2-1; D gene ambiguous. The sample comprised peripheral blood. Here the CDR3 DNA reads TGTGCCAGCAGTTATTCGGTACCCTCCTACAATGAGCAGTTCTTC. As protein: CASSYSVPSYNEQFF. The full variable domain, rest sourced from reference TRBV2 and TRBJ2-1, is EPEVTQTPSHQVTQMGQEVILRCVPISNHLYFYWYRQILGQKVEFLVSFYNNEISEKSEIFDDQFSVERPDGSNFTLKIRSTKLEDSAMYFCASSYSVPSYNEQFFGPGTRLTVL.